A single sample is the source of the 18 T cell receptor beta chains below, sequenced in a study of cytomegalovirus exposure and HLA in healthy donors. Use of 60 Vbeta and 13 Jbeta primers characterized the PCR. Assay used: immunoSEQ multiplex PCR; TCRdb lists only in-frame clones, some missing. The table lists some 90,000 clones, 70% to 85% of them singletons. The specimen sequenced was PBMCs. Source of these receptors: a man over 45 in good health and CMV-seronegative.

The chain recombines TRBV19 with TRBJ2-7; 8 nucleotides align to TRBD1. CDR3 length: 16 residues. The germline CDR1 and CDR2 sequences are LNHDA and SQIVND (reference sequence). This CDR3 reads CASNRGGRTGSHEQYF. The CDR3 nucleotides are TGTGCTTCGAATAGGGGTGGGAGGACAGGGTCTCACGAGCAGTACTTC.

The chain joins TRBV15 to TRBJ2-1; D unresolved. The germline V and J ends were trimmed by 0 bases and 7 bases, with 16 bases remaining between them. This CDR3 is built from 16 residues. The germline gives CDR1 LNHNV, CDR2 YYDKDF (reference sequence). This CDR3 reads CATSRDPRAMRNEQFF. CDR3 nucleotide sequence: TGTGCCACCAGCAGAGATCCCCGAGCTATGAGGAATGAGCAGTTCTTC.

The CDR3 DNA sequence: TGTGCCAGCAGCCCGGCAGCGGGGCTCTACAATGAGCAGTTCTTC. Protein sequence: CASSPAAGLYNEQFF. The chain couples TRBV7-9 to TRBJ2-1, with 7 positions matching TRBD2. The junction had 7 bases not matched to a gene; V was cut back by 5 bases and J by 3 bases. This CDR3 is 15 amino acids long. Germline V gene sequence: CDR1 SEHNR, CDR2 FQNEAQ (reference sequence).

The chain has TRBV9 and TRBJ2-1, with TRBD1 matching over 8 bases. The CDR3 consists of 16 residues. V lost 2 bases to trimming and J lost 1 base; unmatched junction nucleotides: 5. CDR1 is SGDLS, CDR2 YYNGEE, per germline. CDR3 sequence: CASSVAGGASYNEQFF. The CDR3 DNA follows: TGTGCCAGCAGCGTGGCAGGGGGCGCGTCCTACAATGAGCAGTTCTTC.

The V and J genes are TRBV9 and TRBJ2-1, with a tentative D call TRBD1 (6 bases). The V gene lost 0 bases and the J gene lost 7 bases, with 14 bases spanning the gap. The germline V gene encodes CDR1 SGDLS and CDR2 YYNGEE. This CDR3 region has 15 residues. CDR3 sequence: CASSVGQGPMNEQFF. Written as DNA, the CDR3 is TGTGCCAGCAGCGTAGGCCAGGGGCCGATGAATGAGCAGTTCTTC.

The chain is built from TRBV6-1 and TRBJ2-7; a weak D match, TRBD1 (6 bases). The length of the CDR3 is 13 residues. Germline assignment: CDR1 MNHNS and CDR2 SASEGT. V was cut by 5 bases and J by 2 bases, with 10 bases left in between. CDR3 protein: CASSPGTTYEQYF. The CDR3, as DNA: TGTGCCAGCAGTCCCGGGACAACCTACGAGCAGTACTTC.

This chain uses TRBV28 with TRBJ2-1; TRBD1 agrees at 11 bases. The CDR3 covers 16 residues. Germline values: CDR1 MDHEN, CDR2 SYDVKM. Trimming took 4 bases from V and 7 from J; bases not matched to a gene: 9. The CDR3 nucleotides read TGTGCCAGCAGTTCCCCTGGACAGGGGGCGGGAAATGAGCAGTTCTTC. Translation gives CASSSPGQGAGNEQFF.

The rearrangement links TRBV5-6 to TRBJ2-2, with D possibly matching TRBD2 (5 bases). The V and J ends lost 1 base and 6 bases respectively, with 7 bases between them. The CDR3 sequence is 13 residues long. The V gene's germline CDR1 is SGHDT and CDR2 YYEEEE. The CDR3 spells CASSLRGPGELFF. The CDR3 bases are TGTGCCAGCAGCTTGCGAGGGCCCGGGGAGCTGTTTTTT. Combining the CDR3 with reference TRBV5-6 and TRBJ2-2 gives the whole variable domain DAGVTQSPTHLIKTRGQQVTLRCSPKSGHDTVSWYQQALGQGPQFIFQYYEEEERQRGNFPDRFSGHQFPNYSSELNVNALLLGDSALYLCASSLRGPGELFFGEGSRLTVL.

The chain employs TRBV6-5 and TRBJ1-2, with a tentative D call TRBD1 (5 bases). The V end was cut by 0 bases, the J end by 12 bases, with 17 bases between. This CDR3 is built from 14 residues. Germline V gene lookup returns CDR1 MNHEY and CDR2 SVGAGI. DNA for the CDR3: TGTGCCAGCAGTTACTCGAGGACAACGGGGGAGCACACCTTC. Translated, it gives CASSYSRTTGEHTF.

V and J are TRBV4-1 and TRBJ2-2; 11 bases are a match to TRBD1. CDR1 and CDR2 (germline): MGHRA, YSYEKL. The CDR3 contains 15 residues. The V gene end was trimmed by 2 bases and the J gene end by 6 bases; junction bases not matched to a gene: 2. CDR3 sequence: CASSQPGQGAGELFF. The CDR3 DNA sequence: TGCGCCAGCAGCCAACCGGGACAGGGGGCCGGGGAGCTGTTTTTT.

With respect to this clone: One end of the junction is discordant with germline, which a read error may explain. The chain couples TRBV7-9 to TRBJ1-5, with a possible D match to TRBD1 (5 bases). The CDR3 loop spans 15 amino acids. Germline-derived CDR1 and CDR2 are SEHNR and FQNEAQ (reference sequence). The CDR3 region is CSSSLGQGSNQPQHF. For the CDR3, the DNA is TGTTCCAGCAGCTTAGGGCAGGGAAGCAATCAGCCCCAGCATTTT.

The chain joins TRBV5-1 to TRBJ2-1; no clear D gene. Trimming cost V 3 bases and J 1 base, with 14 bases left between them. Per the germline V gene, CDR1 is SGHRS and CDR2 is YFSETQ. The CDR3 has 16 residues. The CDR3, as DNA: TGCGCCAGCAGCTGGCAGGTAGATGATTCCTACAATGAGCAGTTCTTC. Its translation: CASSWQVDDSYNEQFF.

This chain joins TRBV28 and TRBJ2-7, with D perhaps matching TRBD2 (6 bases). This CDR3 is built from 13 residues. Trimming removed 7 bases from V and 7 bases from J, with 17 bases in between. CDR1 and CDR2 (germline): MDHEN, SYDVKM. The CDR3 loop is CASKVGGAQEQYF. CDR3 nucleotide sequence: TGTGCCAGCAAAGTCGGAGGGGCGCAAGAGCAGTACTTC.

The CDR3 DNA sequence: TGTGCCAGTAGTGCTAGCACTAACACCGGGGAGCTGTTTTTT. This codes for CASSASTNTGELFF. This chain connects TRBV19 to TRBJ2-2, with D maybe TRBD2 (5 bases). The CDR3 is made up of 14 amino acids. Germline V lookup: CDR1 LNHDA, CDR2 SQIVND (reference sequence). Trimming removed 5 bases at V and 2 bases at J, with 9 bases between.

CDR3 coding DNA: TGTGCCACCAGCAAGACCGGGACAGGGAACAATGAGCAGTTCTTC. Translation gives CATSKTGTGNNEQFF. The chain carries TRBV15 and TRBJ2-1; 9 nucleotides match TRBD1. CDR1 and CDR2 from the germline V gene are LNHNV and YYDKDF (reference sequence). J was trimmed by 5 bases and V by 4 bases; bases with no gene match: 6. This CDR3 contains 15 residues.

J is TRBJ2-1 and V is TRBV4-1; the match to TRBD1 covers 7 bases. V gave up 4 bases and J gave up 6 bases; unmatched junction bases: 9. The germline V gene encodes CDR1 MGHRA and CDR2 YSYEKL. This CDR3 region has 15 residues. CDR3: CASSRQGTTTNEQFF. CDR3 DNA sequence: TGCGCCAGCAGCCGACAGGGAACGACGACCAATGAGCAGTTCTTC.

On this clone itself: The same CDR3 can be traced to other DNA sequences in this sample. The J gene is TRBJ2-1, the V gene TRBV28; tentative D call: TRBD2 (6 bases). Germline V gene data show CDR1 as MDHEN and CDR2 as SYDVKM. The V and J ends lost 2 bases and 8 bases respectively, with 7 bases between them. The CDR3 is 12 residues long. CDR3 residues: CASSLTGDEQFF. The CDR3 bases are TGTGCCAGCAGTTTAACGGGAGATGAGCAGTTCTTC.

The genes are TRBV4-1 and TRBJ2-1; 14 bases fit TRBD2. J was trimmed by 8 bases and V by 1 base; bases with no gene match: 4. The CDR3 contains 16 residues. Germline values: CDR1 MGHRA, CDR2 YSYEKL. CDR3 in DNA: TGCGCCAGCAGCCAAGGACCGGGACTAGCGGGGGATGAGCAGTTCTTC. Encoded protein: CASSQGPGLAGDEQFF.